Presented here are 16 T cell receptor beta chains from one specimen sequenced in a study of cytomegalovirus exposure and HLA in healthy donors listed by TCRdb under 2017. Receptor libraries were prepared by the immunoSEQ multiplex PCR assay. For the multiplex PCR, a mixture combining 60 forward primers for TCR Vbeta segments and 13 reverse primers for TCR Jbeta segments was used. Sourced from immuneACCESS, this table was stored by TCRdb with only in-frame sequences that have V and J called. A share of the clones is absent; for the studies checked, an unresolved V gene accounts for under half, and the remainder has no known explanation. The sample yields around 130,000 clones; around four fifths were counted once. Of the sample, roughly 5% falls within the top ten clones. The material sequenced was PBMCs. The source is a man under 40 in good health and CMV-seronegative.

This clone was observed a single time. This chain joins TRBV5-6 and TRBJ1-2; D might be TRBD1 (6 bases). Germline loops: CDR1 SGHDT, CDR2 YYEEEE. Trimming shortened V by 0 bases and J by 8 bases, and 14 bases separated the two germline ends. This CDR3 contains 14 residues. DNA of the CDR3: TGTGCCAGCAGCTTGGGCCGGGGGGCGGGCGGCTACACCTTC. This codes for CASSLGRGAGGYTF.

The rearrangement links TRBV6-1 to TRBJ1-5; D gene uncertain. Trimming cost V 3 bases and J 0 bases, with 3 bases left between them. Looked up from germline, CDR1 is MNHNS and CDR2 is SASEGT. The length of the CDR3 is 13 residues. The CDR3 sequence is CASSDLSNQPQHF. The CDR3 nucleotides read TGTGCCAGCAGTGATCTTAGCAATCAGCCCCAGCATTTT.

The V gene is TRBV29-1, the J gene TRBJ2-1; 7 positions agree with TRBD1. With 6 bases clipped from V and 0 bases from J, the junction kept 2 bases outside the gene matches. The CDR3 has 13 residues. Per germline, CDR1 SQVTM and CDR2 ANQGSEA. CDR3 sequence (DNA): TGCAGCGTGGGACAGATCTCCTACAATGAGCAGTTCTTC. Translation: CSVGQISYNEQFF.

This clone has more than one count but fewer than ten. This sequence joins TRBV5-4 and TRBJ1-4; 7 bases are a match to TRBD1. The V gene's germline CDR1 is SGHNT and CDR2 YYREEE (reference sequence). The CDR3 covers 18 residues. The ends lost 3 bases at V and 8 bases at J; junction bases unmatched: 19. The CDR3 sequence is CASSSKPIDRAGKEKLFF. The CDR3 DNA reads as TGTGCCAGCAGCTCCAAACCTATAGACAGGGCCGGGAAGGAAAAACTGTTTTTT.

This chain joins TRBV28 and TRBJ2-7; 10 bases are shared with TRBD1. Trimming cost V 6 bases and J 7 bases; bases outside gene matches: 9. This CDR3 has 14 amino acids. Germline CDR1 and CDR2: MDHEN and SYDVKM. The CDR3: CASRSGTGVVEQYF. The CDR3, as DNA: TGTGCCAGCAGATCCGGGACAGGGGTAGTTGAGCAGTACTTC.

V gene TRBV4-1 combines with J gene TRBJ1-2; the match to TRBD1 covers 9 bases. V gave up 0 bases and J gave up 7 bases; unmatched junction bases: 9. The V gene's germline CDR1 is MGHRA and CDR2 YSYEKL. CDR3 size: 16 residues. The CDR3 here is CASSQEGQGQFSGYTF. The CDR3 DNA sequence: TGCGCCAGCAGCCAAGAAGGACAGGGGCAGTTCTCTGGCTACACCTTC.

V usage is TRBV11-1 and J usage is TRBJ2-2; 8 bases are a match to TRBD2. J lost 5 bases, V lost 3 bases, and 8 bases had no gene match. This CDR3 comprises 16 residues. Germline CDR1 and CDR2: SGHAT and FQDESV (reference sequence). Written as DNA, the CDR3 is TGTGCCAGCAGCTTCGCAGCGGGGGCGGGTACCGGGGAGCTGTTTTTT. Amino acid sequence: CASSFAAGAGTGELFF.

This clone showed up just a few times. The rearrangement uses TRBV6-1 and TRBJ2-4; D gene unclear. Per the germline V gene, CDR1 is MNHNS and CDR2 is SASEGT. Trimming took off 3 bases at V and 1 base at J, with 10 bases between the two ends. CDR3 length: 15 amino acids. The CDR3 here is CASSDPGSAKNIQYF. DNA for the CDR3: TGTGCCAGCAGTGATCCCGGGTCGGCCAAAAACATTCAGTACTTC.

The chain couples TRBV5-5 to TRBJ1-2; weak D call: TRBD1 (6 bases). The CDR3 runs 18 residues. In germline, CDR1 is SGHKS, CDR2 YYEKEE (reference sequence). V was pared by 4 bases and J by 2 bases, with 24 bases between. CDR3 in DNA: TGTGCCAGCAGCCTCCGACAGGTCATAGGGTTCTCCAACTATGGCTACACCTTC. Amino acids: CASSLRQVIGFSNYGYTF.

The rearrangement links TRBV10-3 to TRBJ1-1; 8 nucleotides line up with TRBD1. CDR1 ENHRY and CDR2 SYGVKD come from the germline V gene. The CDR3 covers 13 residues. With V trimmed by 6 bases and J by 4 bases, 4 bases remained unmatched. The DNA of the CDR3 is TGTGCCATCAGGGACAGGGTATTCACTGAAGCTTTCTTT. This encodes CAIRDRVFTEAFF.

The chain joins TRBV2 to TRBJ2-5; 12 bases match TRBD2. Germline V gene data show CDR1 as SNHLY and CDR2 as FYNNEI. This CDR3 has 17 amino acids. The V gene end was trimmed by 4 bases and the J gene end by 5 bases; junction bases not matched to a gene: 11. CDR3 sequence (DNA): TGTGCCAGCAGTGGCCTAGCGGGGGGGCCAAGGTCGGAGACCCAGTACTTC. This translates into CASSGLAGGPRSETQYF.

The chain joins TRBV2 to TRBJ1-5; 8 bases are a match to TRBD1. The germline V gene has CDR1 SNHLY and CDR2 FYNNEI. The CDR3 is made up of 15 amino acids. V dropped 7 bases and J dropped 3; count of bases not matched to a gene: 8. The CDR3 spells CASTSGQVDNQPQHF. In nucleotides, the CDR3 is TGTGCCAGCACCTCGGGACAGGTGGACAATCAGCCCCAGCATTTT.

The V gene is TRBV19, the J gene TRBJ2-1; 10 bases fit TRBD1. The CDR3 is made up of 15 amino acids. Germline V gene sequence: CDR1 LNHDA, CDR2 SQIVND (reference sequence). V dropped 6 bases and J dropped 7; count of bases not matched to a gene: 9. CDR3 sequence: CASRTPGQGSNEQFF. CDR3 in DNA: TGTGCCAGTAGGACACCGGGACAGGGGAGTAATGAGCAGTTCTTC.

The chain carries TRBV5-4 and TRBJ2-7, with D possibly being TRBD2 (5 bases). This CDR3 region has 13 residues. Trimming removed 4 bases from V and 6 bases from J, with 14 bases in between. The V gene's germline CDR1 is SGHNT and CDR2 YYREEE (reference sequence). The DNA for the CDR3 is TGTGCCAGCAGCCGAGGCGGGTTAGGCGAGCAGTACTTC. As protein: CASSRGGLGEQYF.

The chain is built from TRBV6-6 and TRBJ2-7, with D possibly being TRBD1 (6 bases). CDR3 size: 12 residues. Trimming removed 5 bases at V and 4 bases at J, with 9 bases between. Germline V gene data show CDR1 as MNHNY and CDR2 as SVGAGI (reference sequence). The CDR3 reads CASSPGVYEQYF. The CDR3 bases are TGTGCCAGCAGTCCAGGGGTGTACGAGCAGTACTTC.

J is TRBJ2-3 and V is TRBV5-1; 9 bases match TRBD2. Per the germline V gene, CDR1 is SGHRS and CDR2 is YFSETQ. CDR3 size: 17 residues. Trimming cost V 3 bases and J 0 bases; bases outside gene matches: 8. The CDR3 bases are TGCGCCAGCAGCTCTCAGGGCCTAGCGGGGAGCACAGATACGCAGTATTTT. Encoded protein: CASSSQGLAGSTDTQYF.